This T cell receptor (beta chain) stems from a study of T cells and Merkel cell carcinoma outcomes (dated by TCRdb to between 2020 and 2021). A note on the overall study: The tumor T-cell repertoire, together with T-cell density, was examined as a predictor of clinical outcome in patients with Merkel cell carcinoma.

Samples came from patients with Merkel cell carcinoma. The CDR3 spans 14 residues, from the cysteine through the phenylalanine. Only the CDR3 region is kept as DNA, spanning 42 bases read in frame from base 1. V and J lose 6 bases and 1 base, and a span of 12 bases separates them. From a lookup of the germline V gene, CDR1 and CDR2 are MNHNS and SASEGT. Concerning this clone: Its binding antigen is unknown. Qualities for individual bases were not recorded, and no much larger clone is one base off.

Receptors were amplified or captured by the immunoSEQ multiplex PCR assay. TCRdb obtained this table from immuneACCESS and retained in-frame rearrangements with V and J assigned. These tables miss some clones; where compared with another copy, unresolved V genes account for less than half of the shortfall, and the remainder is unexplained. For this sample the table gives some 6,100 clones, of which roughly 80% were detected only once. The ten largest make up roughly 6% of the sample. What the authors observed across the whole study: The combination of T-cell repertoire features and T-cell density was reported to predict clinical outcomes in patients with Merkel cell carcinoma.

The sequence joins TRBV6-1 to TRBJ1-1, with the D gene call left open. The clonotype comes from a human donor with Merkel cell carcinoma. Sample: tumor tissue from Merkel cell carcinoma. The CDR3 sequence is CASSLAQRNTEAFF. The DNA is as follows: TGTGCCAGCAGCCTAGCCCAGCGGAACACTGAAGCTTTCTTT.